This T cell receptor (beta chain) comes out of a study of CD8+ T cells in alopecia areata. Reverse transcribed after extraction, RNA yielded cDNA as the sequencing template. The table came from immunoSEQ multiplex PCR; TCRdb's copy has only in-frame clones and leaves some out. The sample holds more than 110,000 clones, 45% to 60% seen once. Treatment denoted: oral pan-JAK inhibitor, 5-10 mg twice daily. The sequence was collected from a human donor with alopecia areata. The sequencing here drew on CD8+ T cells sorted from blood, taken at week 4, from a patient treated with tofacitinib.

Here the CDR3 reads CSVDGGPYTQYF. The DNA of the CDR3 is TGCAGCGTTGACGGGGGCCCTTATACGCAGTATTTT. The chain recombines TRBV29-1 with TRBJ2-3, with D perhaps assigned TRBD1 or TRBD2 (6 bases each). The CDR3 sequence is 12 residues long. Trimming cost V 3 bases and J 7 bases, with 11 bases left between them. From germline, CDR1 is SQVTM and CDR2 ANQGSEA.